The 32 T cell receptor beta chains listed next were all sequenced from one sample in a study of beta chain features in type 1 diabetes. The investigators reverse transcribed all of the isolated RNA, so they sequenced expressed TCRB transcripts. Libraries were prepared by immunoSEQ multiplex PCR; TCRdb keeps only in-frame clonotypes and omits some of them. Here the sample spans 200,000 to 300,000 clones, roughly an eighth being singletons. Material: naive CD4+ T cells from blood. These receptors were taken from a woman aged 40 to 55 in good health.

This clone has more than one count but fewer than ten. At the DNA level, this CDR3 is encoded by other sequences in the same sample as well. This sequence joins TRBV18 and TRBJ1-1, with TRBD1 as a possible D gene (6 bases). The V end lost 4 bases, the J end lost 1 base, and 7 bases lay between the germline ends. Germline V gene data show CDR1 as KGHSH and CDR2 as LQKENI. This CDR3 comprises 13 residues. The CDR3 DNA is TGTGCCAGCTCACAGACAGGGAACACTGAAGCTTTCTTT. Amino acids: CASSQTGNTEAFF.

This rearrangement joins TRBV25-1 to TRBJ2-5; D ambiguous. Per the germline V gene, CDR1 is MGHDK and CDR2 is SYGVNS. This CDR3 is built from 14 residues. Trimming took 1 base from V and 4 from J, leaving 10 bases between them. CDR3 sequence: CASSESRGRETQYF. The DNA for the CDR3 is TGTGCCAGCAGTGAATCGAGAGGCAGAGAGACCCAGTACTTC.

In this sample, this clone turned up a few times. This chain uses TRBV9 with TRBJ2-3, with TRBD2 matching 8 bases. The CDR3 totals 14 residues. Germline values: CDR1 SGDLS, CDR2 YYNGEE. The J segment lost 4 bases and the V segment lost 2 bases, leaving 3 bases of the junction unmatched. CDR3 in amino acids: CASSVTSGSDTQYF. CDR3 nucleotides: TGTGCCAGCAGCGTCACTAGCGGTTCAGATACGCAGTATTTT.

The V gene is TRBV27, the J gene TRBJ2-5; D unresolved. The ends were cut back, 4 bases at V and 5 bases at J, with 14 bases in the middle. The CDR3 consists of 14 residues. Germline lookup yields CDR1 MNHEY and CDR2 SMNVEV (reference sequence). The CDR3 nucleotides are TGTGCCAGCAGTTCCCGCGGCCCCCAGGAGACCCAGTACTTC. Protein sequence: CASSSRGPQETQYF.

This clone showed up just a few times. The V call is TRBV7-9, the J call TRBJ2-2, with D possibly matching TRBD1 (6 bases). Trimming cost V 5 bases and J 1 base, with 17 bases left between them. The CDR3 is 17 amino acids. The germline V gene has CDR1 SEHNR and CDR2 FQNEAQ (reference sequence). Here the CDR3 reads CASSAQTRGQNTGELFF. The DNA of the CDR3 is TGTGCCAGCAGCGCTCAAACCAGGGGACAGAACACCGGGGAGCTGTTTTTT.

The rearrangement links TRBV18 to TRBJ2-7; D is possibly TRBD1 (6 bases). The CDR3 consists of 14 residues. Germline CDR1 and CDR2: KGHSH and LQKENI. Trimming removed 9 bases from V and 3 bases from J, with 18 bases in between. CDR3 region: CASTTTGKGYEQYF. CDR3 DNA sequence: TGTGCCAGTACAACAACAGGGAAAGGCTACGAGCAGTACTTC. Filled out from reference TRBV18 and TRBJ2-7, the complete variable domain reads NAGVMQNPRHLVRRRGQEARLRCSPMKGHSHVYWYRQLPEEGLKFMVYLQKENIIDESGMPKERFSAEFPKEGPSILRIQQVVRGDSAAYFCASTTTGKGYEQYFGPGTRLTVT.

This sequence joins TRBV6-1 and TRBJ2-5, with D perhaps TRBD2 (7 bases). Germline loops: CDR1 MNHNS, CDR2 SASEGT. This CDR3 is 15 amino acids long. V shed 6 bases and J shed 2 bases, with 16 bases lying between them. The CDR3 region is CASSDWGGRQETQYF. The CDR3 region has the DNA TGTGCCAGCAGCGACTGGGGGGGGCGGCAAGAGACCCAGTACTTC.

This CDR3 is CASSLTRDNEKLFF. For the CDR3, the DNA is TGTGCCAGCAGCTTGACGCGGGATAATGAAAAACTGTTTTTT. V is TRBV7-9 and J is TRBJ1-4; D gene unclear. CDR1 and CDR2 from the germline V gene are SEHNR and FQNEAQ (reference sequence). Trimming shortened V by 3 bases and J by 4 bases, and 9 bases separated the two germline ends. The CDR3 runs to 14 residues. Combining the CDR3 with reference TRBV7-9 and TRBJ1-4 gives the whole variable domain DTGVSQNPRHKITKRGQNVTFRCDPISEHNRLYWYRQTLGQGPEFLTYFQNEAQLEKSRLLSDRFSAERPKGSFSTLEIQRTEQGDSAMYLCASSLTRDNEKLFFGSGTQLSVL.

This clone was seen more than once but under ten times. This rearrangement joins TRBV28 to TRBJ1-2; TRBD1 aligns across 8 bases. Germline V gene lookup returns CDR1 MDHEN and CDR2 SYDVKM. CDR3 length: 17 amino acids. V lost 5 bases to trimming and J lost 4 bases; unmatched junction nucleotides: 15. The DNA of the CDR3 is TGTGCCAGCAGTACCCGACAGGGGCTCGGGGTACCCTATGGCTACACCTTC. Encoded protein: CASSTRQGLGVPYGYTF.

The chain has TRBV18 and TRBJ2-1; 9 bases align to TRBD2. The CDR3 extends over 16 amino acids. Trimming took 1 base from V and 4 from J; bases not matched to a gene: 5. Germline CDR1 reads KGHSH; CDR2 reads LQKENI. The CDR3 sequence is CASSPRASGNYNEQFF. CDR3 sequence (DNA): TGTGCCAGCTCACCACGAGCTAGCGGGAATTACAATGAGCAGTTCTTC.

This clone appeared a few times. V and J are TRBV6-6 and TRBJ1-5; tentatively, D is TRBD1 (5 bases). Germline V CDR1 and CDR2: MNHNY, SVGAGI (reference sequence). V lost 4 bases and J lost 10, with 8 bases in between. The CDR3 covers 11 residues. The CDR3: CASSFQGPQHF. Here the CDR3 DNA reads TGTGCCAGCAGTTTCCAGGGACCCCAGCATTTT.

V usage is TRBV2 and J usage is TRBJ2-7, with TRBD2 as a possible D gene (5 bases). The CDR3 is made up of 14 amino acids. V lost 4 bases and J 2 bases, leaving 12 bases between the germline ends. Germline CDR1 reads SNHLY; CDR2 reads FYNNEI. The CDR3 DNA sequence: TGTGCCAGCAGTGCTATTAGCGCTACCTACGAGCAGTACTTC. Its protein product is CASSAISATYEQYF.

The CDR3 reads CASSPERGGSTYEQYF. The CDR3, as DNA: TGTGCCAGCTCCCCGGAAAGAGGGGGTAGTACCTACGAGCAGTACTTC. V gene TRBV18 combines with J gene TRBJ2-7, with a possible D match to TRBD1 (6 bases). The CDR3 is made up of 16 amino acids. In germline, CDR1 is KGHSH, CDR2 LQKENI. V dropped 6 bases and J dropped 2 bases, with 20 bases sitting between them.

This clone appeared a few times. V gene TRBV29-1 combines with J gene TRBJ1-1, with unresolved D. CDR3 size: 13 residues. The germline V gene has CDR1 SQVTM and CDR2 ANQGSEA. Deletions cut 6 bases from V and 0 bases from J, with 11 bases between. CDR3 protein: CSVQARLNTEAFF. In nucleotides, the CDR3 is TGCAGCGTCCAGGCCCGGTTGAACACTGAAGCTTTCTTT.

This clone was seen only a few times. V gene TRBV11-2 combines with J gene TRBJ1-4; D call uncertain. Trimming shortened V by 1 base and J by 8 bases, and 8 bases separated the two germline ends. The CDR3 contains 13 residues. Germline V CDR1 and CDR2: SGHAT, FQNNGV. For the CDR3, the DNA is TGTGCCAGCAGCTTAGGGAGGGTCGAAAAACTGTTTTTT. Translating gives CASSLGRVEKLFF.

This clone was detected a few times. CDR3 region: CASTGTTRETQYF. For the CDR3, the DNA is TGTGCTAGTACCGGGACTACTCGAGAGACCCAGTACTTC. V is TRBV12-5 and J is TRBJ2-5; 7 positions agree with TRBD2. J lost 4 bases, V lost 8 bases, and 7 bases had no gene match. The CDR3 covers 13 residues. CDR1 is LGHNT and CDR2 is FRNRAP in the germline V gene. The whole variable domain, filled in from reference TRBV12-5 and TRBJ2-5, reads DARVTQTPRHKVTEMGQEVTMRCQPILGHNTVFWYRQTMMQGLELLAYFRNRAPLDDSGMPKDRFSAEMPDATLATLKIQPSEPRDSAVYFCASTGTTRETQYFGPGTRLLVL.

The rearrangement joins TRBV27 to TRBJ2-3; TRBD2 agrees at 10 bases. The V gene end was trimmed by 5 bases and the J gene end by 2 bases; junction bases not matched to a gene: 13. Looked up from germline, CDR1 is MNHEY and CDR2 is SMNVEV (reference sequence). There are 18 residues in the CDR3. The CDR3 reads CASSRQVLLAGPTDTQYF. The CDR3 nucleotides read TGTGCCAGCAGTCGACAGGTTCTACTAGCGGGGCCCACAGATACGCAGTATTTT.

The J gene is TRBJ1-1, the V gene TRBV25-1, with a tentative D call TRBD1 (6 bases). V was cut by 4 bases and J by 5 bases, with 14 bases left in between. CDR1 and CDR2 (germline): MGHDK, SYGVNS. This CDR3 has 14 amino acids. As DNA, the CDR3 is TGTGCCAGCAGTGGAGGGGGTTCGGGGACTGAAGCTTTCTTT. Translation gives CASSGGGSGTEAFF. The full variable domain, its missing parts supplied by reference TRBV25-1 and TRBJ1-1, is EADIYQTPRYLVIGTGKKITLECSQTMGHDKMYWYQQDPGMELHLIHYSYGVNSTEKGDLSSESTVSRIRTEHFPLTLESARPSHTSQYLCASSGGGSGTEAFFGQGTRLTVV.

Only a few counts were recorded for this clone. This chain connects TRBV7-9 to TRBJ2-3; no definite D call. V was pared by 5 bases and J by 0 bases, with 15 bases between. Germline CDR1 and CDR2: SEHNR and FQNEAQ (reference sequence). The CDR3 totals 16 residues. In DNA form, the CDR3 reads TGTGCCAGCAGCCCTGGTATCCGGTCTAGCACAGATACGCAGTATTTT. Residues: CASSPGIRSSTDTQYF. The entire variable domain, with the rest obtained from reference TRBV7-9 and TRBJ2-3, is as follows: DTGVSQNPRHKITKRGQNVTFRCDPISEHNRLYWYRQTLGQGPEFLTYFQNEAQLEKSRLLSDRFSAERPKGSFSTLEIQRTEQGDSAMYLCASSPGIRSSTDTQYFGPGTRLTVL.

This chain links TRBV5-1 with TRBJ2-4; D ambiguous. Germline CDR1 is SGHRS and CDR2 is YFSETQ. The CDR3 runs to 17 residues. V was trimmed by 7 bases and J by 0 bases, leaving 20 bases between them. As DNA, the CDR3 is TGCGCCAGCCCGCCAGACTTCAAGAGTATAGCCAAAAACATTCAGTACTTC. This gives the protein CASPPDFKSIAKNIQYF.

This clone was found a few times. J is TRBJ2-7 and V is TRBV11-2; 7 bases line up with TRBD1. V dropped 3 bases and J dropped 6; count of bases not matched to a gene: 5. Per the germline V gene, CDR1 is SGHAT and CDR2 is FQNNGV. This CDR3 is built from 13 residues. CDR3 sequence (DNA): TGTGCCAGCAGCTTCGACAGGGCCCGCGAGCAGTACTTC. Amino acid sequence: CASSFDRAREQYF.

The V gene is TRBV6-5, the J gene TRBJ2-1; 7 bases line up with TRBD1. Germline assignment: CDR1 MNHEY and CDR2 SVGAGI. V lost 5 bases to trimming and J lost 16 bases; unmatched junction nucleotides: 8. This CDR3 is built from 11 residues. CDR3 protein: CASSEDRPKFF. The CDR3 DNA sequence: TGTGCCAGCAGTGAGGACAGGCCAAAATTCTTC.

The sample holds a few counts of this clone. V gene TRBV7-9 combines with J gene TRBJ1-1; D remains unclear. CDR3 length: 14 amino acids. Germline CDR1 reads SEHNR; CDR2 reads FQNEAQ (reference sequence). V gave up 2 bases and J gave up 2 bases, with 9 bases separating them. The CDR3 reads CASSLRELNTEAFF. CDR3 nucleotides: TGTGCCAGCAGCTTAAGGGAGCTTAACACTGAAGCTTTCTTT.

This clone was seen more than once but under ten times. The rearrangement links TRBV5-4 to TRBJ1-3; D ambiguous. The CDR3 runs to 15 residues. Germline V gives CDR1 SGHNT, CDR2 YYREEE (reference sequence). With 0 bases removed from V and 0 bases from J, the gap between germline ends came to 7 bases. For the CDR3, the DNA is TGTGCCAGCAGCTTGGCCGGAGTCTCTGGAAACACCATATATTTT. Translating it yields CASSLAGVSGNTIYF. The full variable domain, completed using reference TRBV5-4 and TRBJ1-3, is ETGVTQSPTHLIKTRGQQVTLRCSSQSGHNTVSWYQQALGQGPQFIFQYYREEENGRGNFPPRFSGLQFPNYSSELNVNALELDDSALYLCASSLAGVSGNTIYFGEGSWLTVV.

CDR3: CASSSRQGVAQPQHF. For the CDR3, the DNA is TGTGCCAGCAGTTCTCGACAGGGGGTGGCTCAGCCCCAGCATTTT. The chain joins TRBV6-5 to TRBJ1-5, with TRBD1 identical over 9 bases. The CDR3 has 15 amino acids. The V and J ends lost 4 bases and 6 bases, in that order; junction bases with no gene match: 7. Germline CDR1 reads MNHEY; CDR2 reads SVGAGI.

This chain joins TRBV7-8 and TRBJ2-7; D is perhaps TRBD2 (5 bases). The CDR3 consists of 15 residues. CDR1 and CDR2 from the germline V gene are SGHVS and FQNEAQ. Trimming shortened V by 1 base and J by 6 bases, and 16 bases separated the two germline ends. The CDR3: CASSLDRGRGSEQYF. The DNA for the CDR3 is TGTGCCAGCAGCTTAGATCGGGGTAGAGGAAGCGAGCAGTACTTC. Complete variable domain (other parts from reference TRBV7-8 and TRBJ2-7): GAGVSQSPRYKVAKRGQDVALRCDPISGHVSLFWYQQALGQGPEFLTYFQNEAQLDKSGLPSDRFFAERPEGSVSTLKIQRTQQEDSAVYLCASSLDRGRGSEQYFGPGTRLTVT.

The chain couples TRBV6-5 to TRBJ2-5, with TRBD2 as a possible D gene (6 bases). Between the trimmed V and J ends, which lost 0 bases and 0 bases, there was a span of 8 bases. The CDR3 is 15 amino acids. Germline-derived CDR1 and CDR2 are MNHEY and SVGAGI. CDR3 amino acids: CASSYSGDYQETQYF. CDR3 sequence (DNA): TGTGCCAGCAGTTACTCGGGGGACTACCAAGAGACCCAGTACTTC.

This clone was detected ten times or more. This sequence joins TRBV21-1 and TRBJ1-1; TRBD1, the table's D call, lacks a check against the DNA. TRBV21-1 is an annotated pseudogene. The CDR3 length is 14 residues. For the CDR3, the DNA is TGTGCCAGCAGCCCTCGGGACAGGTTCACTGAAGCTTTCTTT. Translated: CASSPRDRFTEAFF.

This chain joins TRBV2 and TRBJ1-2, with D uncertain. CDR1 is SNHLY, CDR2 FYNNEI, per germline. V lost 5 bases and J lost 4, with 11 bases in between. This CDR3 is built from 13 residues. The CDR3 is CASSTHVAYGYTF. Written as DNA, the CDR3 is TGTGCCAGCAGTACCCATGTGGCCTATGGCTACACCTTC.

As DNA, the CDR3 is TGTGCCAGCAGCTCCCCGGGTTCTGACGGGATGGGTGGCTACACCTTC. Translation gives CASSSPGSDGMGGYTF. This chain uses TRBV9 with TRBJ1-2; unclear D gene. The CDR3 has 16 amino acids. Deletions cut 4 bases from V and 7 bases from J, with 23 bases between. CDR1 and CDR2 from the germline V gene are SGDLS and YYNGEE. Combining the CDR3 with reference TRBV9 and TRBJ1-2 gives the whole variable domain DSGVTQTPKHLITATGQRVTLRCSPRSGDLSVYWYQQSLDQGLQFLIQYYNGEERAKGNILERFSAQQFPDLHSELNLSSLELGDSALYFCASSSPGSDGMGGYTFGSGTRLTVV.

In its sample, this clone was seen a few times. The CDR3 is CASSIRRGLYQPQHF. CDR3 DNA sequence: TGTGCCAGTAGTATACGCAGGGGGCTTTATCAGCCCCAGCATTTT. The chain recombines TRBV19 with TRBJ1-5; 8 nucleotides agree with TRBD1. The CDR3 has 15 amino acids. V gave up 2 bases and J gave up 5 bases; unmatched junction bases: 5. CDR1 LNHDA and CDR2 SQIVND come from the germline V gene (reference sequence).

J is TRBJ2-3 and V is TRBV9; TRBD2 might be the D (5 bases). CDR1 and CDR2 (germline): SGDLS, YYNGEE. The CDR3 contains 14 residues. V was trimmed by 0 bases and J by 6 bases, leaving 11 bases between them. CDR3 residues: CASSVETVADTQYF. The CDR3 region has the DNA TGTGCCAGCAGCGTAGAAACAGTAGCGGATACGCAGTATTTT.